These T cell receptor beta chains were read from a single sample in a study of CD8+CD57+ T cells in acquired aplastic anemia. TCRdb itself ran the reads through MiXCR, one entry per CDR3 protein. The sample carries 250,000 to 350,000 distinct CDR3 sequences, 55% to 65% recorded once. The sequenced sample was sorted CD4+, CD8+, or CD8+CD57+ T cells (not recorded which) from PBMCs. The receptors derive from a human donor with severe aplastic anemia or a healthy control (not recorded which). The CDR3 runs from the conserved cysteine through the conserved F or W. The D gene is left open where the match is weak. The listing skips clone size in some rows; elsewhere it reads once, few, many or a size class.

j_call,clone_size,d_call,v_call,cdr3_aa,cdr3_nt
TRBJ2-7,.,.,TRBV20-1,CSARTDRTYEQYF,TGCAGTGCTAGGACAGATCGGACATACGAGCAGTACTTC
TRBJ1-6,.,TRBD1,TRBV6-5,CASSRTGYYSPLHF,TGTGCCAGCAGTCGGACAGGGTATTATTCACCCCTCCACTTT
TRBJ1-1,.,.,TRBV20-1,CSARVAGSGNTEAFF,TGCAGTGCTAGAGTGGCGGGGTCGGGGAACACTGAAGCTTTCTTT
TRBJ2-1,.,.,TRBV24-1,CATSDPGASYNEQFF,TGTGCCACCAGTGATCCGGGGGCCTCCTACAATGAGCAGTTCTTC
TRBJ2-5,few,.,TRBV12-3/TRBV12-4,CASRRGVETQYF,TGTGCCAGCCGAAGGGGAGTAGAGACCCAGTACTTC
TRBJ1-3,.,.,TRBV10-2,CASSAPSLDGNTIYF,TGCGCCAGCAGTGCCCCATCGCTCGATGGAAACACCATATATTTT
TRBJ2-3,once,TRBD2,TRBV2,CASRPGGTGTQYF,TGTGCCAGCAGGCCGGGAGGCACAGGTACGCAGTATTTT
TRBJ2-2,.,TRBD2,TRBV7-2,CASSIIRGTSGELFF,TGTGCCAGCAGCATCATCAGAGGGACTAGCGGGGAGCTGTTTTTT
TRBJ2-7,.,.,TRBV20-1,CSARGTDHDEQYF,TGCAGTGCTAGGGGGACCGATCACGACGAGCAGTACTTC
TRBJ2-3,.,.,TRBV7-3,CASSSGLKATDTQYF,TGTGCCAGCAGCTCGGGCCTCAAGGCCACAGATACGCAGTATTTT
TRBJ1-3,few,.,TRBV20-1,CSASQGGNTIYF,TGCAGTGCTTCACAGGGAGGAAACACCATATATTTT
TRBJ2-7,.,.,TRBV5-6,CASSPGNAYEQYF,TGTGCCAGCAGCCCAGGGAATGCCTACGAGCAGTACTTC
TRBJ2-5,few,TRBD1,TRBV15,CATSRDRGEETQYF,TGTGCCACCAGCAGGGACAGGGGGGAAGAGACCCAGTACTTC
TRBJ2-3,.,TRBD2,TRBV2,CASSDWTSGPSTDTQYF,TGTGCCAGCAGTGATTGGACTAGCGGACCTAGCACAGATACGCAGTATTTT